What follows are 28 T cell receptor beta chains derived from one specimen sequenced in a study of shared clonotypes between healthy human individuals. TCRdb keeps only in-frame clones here, not all; method: immunoSEQ multiplex PCR. Altogether 550,000 to 750,000 clones are present, roughly 95% being singletons, with the ten largest covering about 0.11%. Naive-designated CD8 cells lacked CD45RO, were positively enriched for CCR7, and omitted terminally differentiated effector memory CD45RA+ cells. The sequenced sample was naive CD8+ T cells sorted from blood. These receptors were taken from a woman aged 25-40 years in good health.

The chain uses TRBV19 and TRBJ1-2; 7 bases are a match to TRBD1. CDR3 length equals 15 residues. The J segment lost 8 bases and the V segment lost 6 bases, leaving 15 bases of the junction unmatched. Germline V lookup: CDR1 LNHDA, CDR2 SQIVND (reference sequence). Written as DNA, the CDR3 is TGTGCCAGTAGCCTCGACAGGGTGCCCCTTCACGGCTACACCTTC. Its translation: CASSLDRVPLHGYTF.

This chain connects TRBV5-4 to TRBJ2-1; the D is unclear. CDR1 is SGHNT and CDR2 is YYREEE in the germline V gene (reference sequence). Trimming removed 3 bases at V and 7 bases at J, with 8 bases between. The CDR3 has 12 residues. The CDR3 protein is CASSWPLNEQFF. In DNA, the CDR3 is TGTGCCAGCAGCTGGCCGTTAAATGAGCAGTTCTTC.

The chain couples TRBV5-1 to TRBJ1-1; possible D gene TRBD1, 5 bases. Looked up from germline, CDR1 is SGHRS and CDR2 is YFSETQ. The CDR3 has 16 amino acids. V was trimmed by 0 bases and J by 3 bases, leaving 15 bases between them. The CDR3 sequence is CASSLDGGRLYTEAFF. The CDR3 region has the DNA TGCGCCAGCAGCTTGGATGGGGGGAGGTTGTACACTGAAGCTTTCTTT.

The chain combines TRBV28 with TRBJ1-4, with D perhaps TRBD1 (6 bases). Germline V gene data show CDR1 as MDHEN and CDR2 as SYDVKM. The CDR3 loop spans 15 amino acids. V was clipped by 6 bases and J by 7 bases, with 18 bases between them. The CDR3: CASRIPWEGGEKLFF. CDR3 nucleotides: TGTGCCAGCAGGATCCCCTGGGAGGGGGGTGAAAAACTGTTTTTT.

The rearrangement uses TRBV7-8 and TRBJ2-2; TRBD2 agrees at 8 bases. Germline V gives CDR1 SGHVS, CDR2 FQNEAQ. The CDR3 is 16 residues long. With 3 bases clipped from V and 1 base from J, the junction kept 4 bases outside the gene matches. The CDR3 region has the DNA TGTGCCAGCAGCTTTTTAGCGGGGAAGAACACCGGGGAGCTGTTTTTT. Amino acid sequence: CASSFLAGKNTGELFF. Based on the CDR3 plus reference TRBV7-8 and TRBJ2-2, the full variable domain is GAGVSQSPRYKVAKRGQDVALRCDPISGHVSLFWYQQALGQGPEFLTYFQNEAQLDKSGLPSDRFFAERPEGSVSTLKIQRTQQEDSAVYLCASSFLAGKNTGELFFGEGSRLTVL.

This chain connects TRBV7-9 to TRBJ1-4, with 9 bases fitting TRBD1. This CDR3 has 16 amino acids. In germline, CDR1 is SEHNR, CDR2 FQNEAQ (reference sequence). The ends lost 5 bases at V and 7 bases at J; junction bases unmatched: 11. In DNA, the CDR3 is TGTGCCAGCAGCCAATTTGTCAGGACAGGGGCTGAAAAACTGTTTTTT. Translating it yields CASSQFVRTGAEKLFF. Full variable domain (missing parts from reference TRBV7-9 and TRBJ1-4): DTGVSQNPRHKITKRGQNVTFRCDPISEHNRLYWYRQTLGQGPEFLTYFQNEAQLEKSRLLSDRFSAERPKGSFSTLEIQRTEQGDSAMYLCASSQFVRTGAEKLFFGSGTQLSVL.

The chain joins TRBV4-1 to TRBJ2-1, with 8 bases matching TRBD2. The CDR3 contains 15 residues. Trimming cost V 2 bases and J 8 bases; bases outside gene matches: 8. Germline V gene lookup returns CDR1 MGHRA and CDR2 YSYEKL. The CDR3 sequence is CASSQRSGGPYEQFF. The CDR3 DNA reads TGCGCCAGCAGCCAAAGGTCGGGAGGGCCGTATGAGCAGTTCTTC.

The chain joins TRBV25-1 to TRBJ2-2; possibly TRBD1 for D (6 bases). The V gene's germline CDR1 is MGHDK and CDR2 SYGVNS. The CDR3 has 16 residues. V shed 1 base and J shed 6 bases, with 15 bases lying between them. The CDR3 loop reads CASSESRTGLAGELFF. CDR3 bases: TGTGCCAGCAGTGAATCCCGAACAGGGTTAGCCGGGGAGCTGTTTTTT.

The chain links TRBV6-5 to TRBJ1-1, with 7 positions matching TRBD1. With 7 bases clipped from V and 1 base from J, the junction kept 6 bases outside the gene matches. Germline V gene data show CDR1 as MNHEY and CDR2 as SVGAGI. The CDR3 spans 14 residues. CDR3 amino acids: CASTLRTGNTEAFF. Written as DNA, the CDR3 is TGTGCCAGCACACTTAGGACAGGGAACACTGAAGCTTTCTTT.

This chain links TRBV5-1 with TRBJ2-1; 12 positions match TRBD2. J gave up 5 bases and V 0 bases, and 9 bases lay outside the gene matches. This CDR3 is built from 18 residues. In germline, CDR1 is SGHRS, CDR2 YFSETQ. The CDR3 sequence is CASSLGARGLAGNNEQFF. CDR3 coding DNA: TGCGCCAGCAGCTTGGGGGCCAGGGGACTAGCGGGTAACAATGAGCAGTTCTTC.

This clone showed up just a few times. Different DNA sequences within this sample yield the same CDR3. The rearrangement links TRBV29-1 to TRBJ2-1, with D uncertain. This CDR3 is 13 amino acids long. Germline loops: CDR1 SQVTM, CDR2 ANQGSEA. V lost 4 bases and J lost 0, with 7 bases in between. This CDR3 is CSVVPSSYNEQFF. The CDR3 DNA reads TGCAGCGTTGTTCCTTCCTCCTACAATGAGCAGTTCTTC.

The chain uses TRBV6-5 and TRBJ1-1; unclear D gene. V was trimmed by 2 bases and J by 5 bases, leaving 18 bases between them. The CDR3 loop spans 16 amino acids. Per germline, CDR1 MNHEY and CDR2 SVGAGI. CDR3 region: CASSYEGSSGGTEAFF. The DNA of the CDR3 is TGTGCCAGCAGTTACGAAGGGTCGAGCGGTGGAACTGAAGCTTTCTTT.

The chain is built from TRBV9 and TRBJ2-7; no clear D. This CDR3 region has 16 residues. Germline V lookup: CDR1 SGDLS, CDR2 YYNGEE. V lost 2 bases to trimming and J lost 2 bases, with 17 bases between them. The CDR3 here is CASSVVSFSTPYEQYF. In DNA, the CDR3 is TGTGCCAGCAGCGTTGTTAGTTTCTCTACCCCCTACGAGCAGTACTTC.

V and J are TRBV9 and TRBJ2-7; TRBD2 agrees at 9 bases. The CDR3 length is 16 residues. The V gene's germline CDR1 is SGDLS and CDR2 YYNGEE. J gave up 7 bases and V 4 bases, and 15 bases lay outside the gene matches. This chain's CDR3 is CASSPTTLAGGLEQYF. CDR3 nucleotides: TGTGCCAGCAGCCCCACAACGCTGGCGGGAGGGCTTGAGCAGTACTTC.

This chain connects TRBV11-2 to TRBJ2-1, with 12 bases fitting TRBD2. Trimming cost V 3 bases and J 4 bases; bases outside gene matches: 1. The CDR3 is made up of 15 amino acids. CDR1 is SGHAT, CDR2 FQNNGV, per germline. Here the CDR3 DNA reads TGTGCCAGCAGCTTGACTAGCGGGGGTTACAATGAGCAGTTCTTC. The encoded protein is CASSLTSGGYNEQFF.

Note on this clone: Other DNA variants within this sample encode the same CDR3. DNA of the CDR3: TGTGCCAGCAGTTTATCAGGGACAGGTAACGAGCAGTACTTC. The encoded protein is CASSLSGTGNEQYF. V usage is TRBV27 and J usage is TRBJ2-7; 8 bases map to TRBD1. V dropped 0 bases and J dropped 5; count of bases not matched to a gene: 3. CDR3 length equals 14 residues. CDR1 MNHEY and CDR2 SMNVEV come from the germline V gene (reference sequence).

The gene calls are TRBV6-1 and TRBJ1-1, with D uncertain. The germline CDR1 and CDR2 sequences are MNHNS and SASEGT. V was shortened by 2 bases and J by 0 bases, with 13 bases between the two germline ends. The CDR3 extends over 16 amino acids. The CDR3 here is CASSEIWRELNTEAFF. CDR3 sequence (DNA): TGTGCCAGCAGTGAAATCTGGAGGGAACTGAACACTGAAGCTTTCTTT.

J is TRBJ2-1 and V is TRBV19; D is uncertain. This CDR3 comprises 11 residues. Germline CDR1 is LNHDA and CDR2 is SQIVND (reference sequence). The V gene lost 7 bases and the J gene lost 7 bases, with 8 bases spanning the gap. The CDR3 sequence is CASTWANEQFF. CDR3 in DNA: TGTGCCAGTACATGGGCGAATGAGCAGTTCTTC.

V is TRBV29-1 and J is TRBJ1-2; 7 nucleotides line up with TRBD1. The CDR3 spans 12 residues. V was pared by 1 base and J by 7 bases, with 3 bases of the junction left unmatched. Germline loops: CDR1 SQVTM, CDR2 ANQGSEA. The CDR3 DNA reads TGCAGCGTTGAAGGGACAGGAGTTGGCTACACCTTC. Translation: CSVEGTGVGYTF.

The rearrangement joins TRBV7-9 to TRBJ1-2; no clear D. From germline, CDR1 is SEHNR and CDR2 FQNEAQ (reference sequence). Trimming stripped 4 bases from V and 5 bases from J, with 17 bases between. This CDR3 has 15 amino acids. The CDR3 reads CASSSSAPGGYGYTF. CDR3 sequence (DNA): TGTGCCAGCAGCTCCTCCGCCCCAGGTGGATATGGCTACACCTTC.

V gene TRBV25-1 combines with J gene TRBJ2-1, with D unresolved. Germline V gene sequence: CDR1 MGHDK, CDR2 SYGVNS. The ends were cut back, 5 bases at V and 7 bases at J, with 9 bases in the middle. This CDR3 spans 12 amino acids. The CDR3 loop is CASSTLKNEQFF. Written as DNA, the CDR3 is TGTGCCAGCAGTACCCTAAAGAATGAGCAGTTCTTC.

V gene TRBV25-1 combines with J gene TRBJ2-1; the match to TRBD2 covers 8 bases. V was clipped by 7 bases and J by 6 bases; unmatched bases: 2. The CDR3 is 12 amino acids. Germline CDR1 reads MGHDK; CDR2 reads SYGVNS. CDR3 in amino acids: CASKTSGNEQFF. CDR3 nucleotides: TGTGCCAGCAAAACTAGCGGCAATGAGCAGTTCTTC. The full variable domain, completed using reference TRBV25-1 and TRBJ2-1, is EADIYQTPRYLVIGTGKKITLECSQTMGHDKMYWYQQDPGMELHLIHYSYGVNSTEKGDLSSESTVSRIRTEHFPLTLESARPSHTSQYLCASKTSGNEQFFGPGTRLTVL.

The chain is built from TRBV13 and TRBJ1-1; 11 bases are shared with TRBD1. CDR3 length: 18 residues. Germline CDR1 is PRHDT and CDR2 is FYEKMQ (reference sequence). Unmatched junction bases numbered 11, after V lost 5 bases and J lost 0 bases. Here the CDR3 DNA reads TGTGCCAGCAGCCACGATGACGGGACAGGGGGAATGAACACTGAAGCTTTCTTT. Its translation is CASSHDDGTGGMNTEAFF. The complete variable domain, with remaining parts taken from reference TRBV13 and TRBJ1-1, reads AAGVIQSPRHLIKEKRETATLKCYPIPRHDTVYWYQQGPGQDPQFLISFYEKMQSDKGSIPDRFSAQQFSDYHSELNMSSLELGDSALYFCASSHDDGTGGMNTEAFFGQGTRLTVV.

Details on this clone: Other DNA sequences within the sample encode an identical CDR3. V and J are TRBV27 and TRBJ1-2; TRBD1 agrees at 7 bases. V gave up 2 bases and J gave up 7 bases; unmatched junction bases: 4. The germline V gene encodes CDR1 MNHEY and CDR2 SMNVEV (reference sequence). The CDR3 is made up of 13 amino acids. As DNA, the CDR3 is TGTGCCAGCAGTTTAGGAGGGGGCGGTGGCTACACCTTC. Translation gives CASSLGGGGGYTF.

A note on this clone: Other nucleotide sequences in the sample specify the same CDR3. The chain employs TRBV7-9 and TRBJ1-1, with D tentatively TRBD1 (5 bases). Germline V lookup: CDR1 SEHNR, CDR2 FQNEAQ (reference sequence). This CDR3 is built from 12 residues. The ends were cut back, 3 bases at V and 5 bases at J, with 7 bases in the middle. CDR3 nucleotide sequence: TGTGCCAGCAGCTTCAGGGTAACTGAAGCTTTCTTT. Its protein is CASSFRVTEAFF. Full variable domain (remainder filled in from reference TRBV7-9 and TRBJ1-1): DTGVSQNPRHKITKRGQNVTFRCDPISEHNRLYWYRQTLGQGPEFLTYFQNEAQLEKSRLLSDRFSAERPKGSFSTLEIQRTEQGDSAMYLCASSFRVTEAFFGQGTRLTVV.

The chain combines TRBV5-1 with TRBJ2-3; TRBD1 might be the D (7 bases). Germline values: CDR1 SGHRS, CDR2 YFSETQ. The CDR3 length is 14 residues. Trimming removed 5 bases from V and 1 base from J, with 11 bases in between. The CDR3 coding sequence is TGCGCCAGCAGAGGGGGCGGGGGCACAGATACGCAGTATTTT. Translating gives CASRGGGGTDTQYF.

This chain links TRBV11-3 with TRBJ2-1, with D unresolved. This CDR3 has 15 amino acids. Trimming removed 5 bases from V and 7 bases from J, with 18 bases in between. Germline loops: CDR1 SGHNT, CDR2 YENEEA. CDR3: CASSPADVGSNEQFF. The CDR3 DNA follows: TGTGCCAGCAGCCCCGCGGATGTGGGGTCAAATGAGCAGTTCTTC. The complete variable domain, with remaining parts taken from reference TRBV11-3 and TRBJ2-1, reads EAGVVQSPRYKIIEKKQPVAFWCNPISGHNTLYWYLQNLGQGPELLIRYENEEAVDDSQLPKDRFSAERLKGVDSTLKIQPAELGDSAVYLCASSPADVGSNEQFFGPGTRLTVL.

This rearrangement joins TRBV19 to TRBJ2-5; D possibly corresponds to TRBD2 (5 bases). Deletions cut 8 bases from V and 4 bases from J, with 20 bases between. The germline CDR1 and CDR2 sequences are LNHDA and SQIVND (reference sequence). This CDR3 contains 15 residues. DNA of the CDR3: TGTGCCAGTCGCAGGACGGAGGTCGATTTAGAGACCCAGTACTTC. It encodes CASRRTEVDLETQYF.